The 17 T cell receptor beta chains presented below share a single source sample, sequenced in a study of shared clonotypes between healthy human individuals. TCRdb keeps only in-frame clones here, not all; method: immunoSEQ multiplex PCR. The sample consists of roughly 520,000 clones, roughly 95% of them appearing once. The specimen was naive CD4+ T cells sorted from blood. The sample's subset: CD45RA+ positively selected. These receptors all stem from a woman in her 30s in good health.

The chain carries TRBV6-4 and TRBJ2-3, with no clear D. CDR3 length: 14 residues. Trimming shortened V by 6 bases and J by 2 bases, and 12 bases separated the two germline ends. CDR1 is MRHNA, CDR2 SNTAGT, per germline. DNA of the CDR3: TGTGCCAGCAGCCGAGAGCCCACCACAGATACGCAGTATTTT. Translating gives CASSREPTTDTQYF.

Remarks on this clone: This sample also contains other DNA sequences that code for the same CDR3. V is TRBV6-1 and J is TRBJ2-5; 9 bases match TRBD1. V was clipped by 4 bases and J by 3 bases; unmatched bases: 0. CDR3 length: 13 amino acids. Germline CDR1 reads MNHNS; CDR2 reads SASEGT. DNA of the CDR3: TGTGCCAGCAGTGGGACAGGGGAAGAGACCCAGTACTTC. It translates to CASSGTGEETQYF.

This chain joins TRBV6-5 and TRBJ2-5; D ambiguous. V was trimmed by 4 bases and J by 4 bases, leaving 13 bases between them. CDR3 size: 14 residues. CDR1 and CDR2 from the germline V gene are MNHEY and SVGAGI. CDR3 region: CASSSDRWVETQYF. Written as DNA, the CDR3 is TGTGCCAGCAGTTCGGACCGATGGGTAGAGACCCAGTACTTC.

V gene TRBV28 combines with J gene TRBJ2-1; a weak D match, TRBD2 (5 bases). Trimming left V 10 bases short and J 7 bases short, with 17 bases between. The CDR3 contains 13 residues. CDR1 and CDR2 from the germline V gene are MDHEN and SYDVKM. CDR3 coding DNA: TGTGCCATCAAAAAACCCCCGGGGAATGAGCAGTTCTTC. Translated: CAIKKPPGNEQFF.

This chain links TRBV28 with TRBJ2-3; D is uncertain. The germline V gene encodes CDR1 MDHEN and CDR2 SYDVKM. Trimming left V 11 bases short and J 0 bases short, with 9 bases between. This CDR3 is built from 12 residues. The CDR3 region is CASTRSTDTQYF. Here the CDR3 DNA reads TGTGCCTCGACCAGGAGCACAGATACGCAGTATTTT.

The genes are TRBV30 and TRBJ2-7; 8 positions match TRBD1. This CDR3 comprises 13 residues. J gave up 5 bases and V 4 bases, and 7 bases lay outside the gene matches. Germline loops: CDR1 GTSNPN, CDR2 SVGIG (reference sequence). The CDR3 is CAWTKDRGHEQYF. CDR3 sequence (DNA): TGTGCCTGGACTAAAGACAGGGGCCACGAGCAGTACTTC.

This sequence joins TRBV6-5 and TRBJ1-1, with a tentative D call TRBD1 (6 bases). The germline V and J ends were trimmed by 2 bases and 0 bases, with 13 bases remaining between them. This CDR3 contains 16 residues. Germline CDR1 is MNHEY and CDR2 is SVGAGI. The CDR3 DNA sequence: TGTGCCAGCAGTTACGAGTCAGGGGCCATGAACACTGAAGCTTTCTTT. Its translation: CASSYESGAMNTEAFF.

V is TRBV4-1 and J is TRBJ2-1; tentatively, D is TRBD1 (6 bases). This CDR3 has 16 amino acids. The V and J ends lost 5 bases and 3 bases respectively, with 17 bases between them. The germline CDR1 and CDR2 sequences are MGHRA and YSYEKL. The CDR3 coding sequence is TGCGCCAGCAGCTCGATACAGGGAACTCACTACAATGAGCAGTTCTTC. It is translated as CASSSIQGTHYNEQFF.

CDR3 loop: CASSLEGGSNQPQHF. The CDR3, as DNA: TGTGCCAGCAGCTTAGAAGGGGGGAGCAATCAGCCCCAGCATTTT. The chain couples TRBV7-9 to TRBJ1-5; weak D call: TRBD1 (6 bases). CDR3 length: 15 amino acids. CDR1 and CDR2 (germline): SEHNR, FQNEAQ (reference sequence). V shed 1 base and J shed 1 base, with 8 bases lying between them.

The rearrangement joins TRBV6-5 to TRBJ1-3, with TRBD1 as a possible D gene (6 bases). From germline, CDR1 is MNHEY and CDR2 SVGAGI. The V end was cut by 4 bases, the J end by 0 bases, with 13 bases between. CDR3 length: 16 residues. DNA for the CDR3: TGTGCCAGCAGTTTACAGGGTCTAAGCTCTGGAAACACCATATATTTT. Its protein product is CASSLQGLSSGNTIYF.

Written as DNA, the CDR3 is TGTGCCAGCAGCGCCGCTAGCGGGAAGCGAGAGCAGTACTTC. Protein sequence: CASSAASGKREQYF. V is TRBV11-2 and J is TRBJ2-7; 9 bases match TRBD2. The CDR3 totals 14 residues. The germline CDR1 and CDR2 sequences are SGHAT and FQNNGV. The trim removed 5 bases at V and 7 bases at J, leaving 9 bases unmatched.

The CDR3 sequence is CASSFLDIQYF. The CDR3 DNA is TGTGCCAGCAGCTTTTTGGACATTCAGTACTTC. This sequence joins TRBV7-9 and TRBJ2-4; D is unresolved. CDR1 and CDR2 (germline): SEHNR, FQNEAQ (reference sequence). Trimming took off 3 bases at V and 8 bases at J, with 5 bases between the two ends. This CDR3 region has 11 residues.

The J gene is TRBJ2-5, the V gene TRBV25-1, with D perhaps TRBD2 (5 bases). The tail of the sequence fits TRBJ2-7 better, so the J call may be wrong. Looked up from germline, CDR1 is MGHDK and CDR2 is SYGVNS. The CDR3 consists of 13 residues. CDR3 DNA sequence: TGTGCCACCCTCGGGGAGATTGACTACGAGCAGTACTTC. Translating it yields CATLGEIDYEQYF.

The CDR3 sequence is CSVSGQGEPYEQYF. CDR3 nucleotide sequence: TGCAGCGTTTCGGGACAGGGTGAACCCTACGAGCAGTACTTC. The chain is built from TRBV29-1 and TRBJ2-7; 9 positions match TRBD1. The V gene end was trimmed by 5 bases and the J gene end by 2 bases; junction bases not matched to a gene: 7. CDR3 length: 14 residues. Per the germline V gene, CDR1 is SQVTM and CDR2 is ANQGSEA.

This rearrangement joins TRBV6-5 to TRBJ1-1; 7 bases are a match to TRBD1. The CDR3 runs 14 residues. Germline V lookup: CDR1 MNHEY, CDR2 SVGAGI. V lost 6 bases to trimming and J lost 0 bases; unmatched junction nucleotides: 4. The CDR3 DNA reads TGTGCCAGCAGGCGGACAGGAGTGAACACTGAAGCTTTCTTT. It is translated as CASRRTGVNTEAFF.

The sample holds one count of this clone. This chain connects TRBV19 to TRBJ2-3; TRBD2 matches 10 bases. V was pared by 6 bases and J by 5 bases, with 5 bases of the junction left unmatched. From germline, CDR1 is LNHDA and CDR2 SQIVND (reference sequence). This CDR3 comprises 14 residues. Here the CDR3 DNA reads TGTGCCAGTAGACAGCGGGAGGGAGGAGATACGCAGTATTTT. It yields the protein CASRQREGGDTQYF.

The chain combines TRBV11-2 with TRBJ1-3; 7 bases match TRBD1. V was pared by 5 bases and J by 4 bases, with 11 bases of the junction left unmatched. CDR3 size: 16 residues. CDR1 and CDR2 from the germline V gene are SGHAT and FQNNGV. The CDR3 protein is CASSAETGFGGNTIYF. DNA for the CDR3: TGTGCCAGCAGCGCCGAGACAGGGTTCGGAGGAAACACCATATATTTT.